These 3 T cell receptor beta chains originate from one sample sequenced in a study of shared clonotypes between healthy human individuals. Clones were sequenced by immunoSEQ multiplex PCR, and TCRdb holds only the in-frame ones, with some missing. The table includes about 640,000 clones, approximately 79% detected once. Sequenced material: memory CD4+ T cells sorted from blood. Subset: CD45RA-negative fraction. The receptors shown here come from a woman in her twenties or thirties in good health.

The genes are TRBV7-2 and TRBJ2-1; tentatively, D is TRBD1 or TRBD2 (5 bases each). CDR1 is SGHTA and CDR2 is FQGNSA in the germline V gene. There are 15 residues in the CDR3. V lost 4 bases, J lost 5 bases, and 15 bases lay in between. The CDR3 DNA is TGTGCCAGCAGCTCGCAACCCGGGACGAACAATGAGCAGTTCTTC. Its protein product is CASSSQPGTNNEQFF.

This clone was detected once. CDR3 sequence (DNA): TGTGCCAGCAGCTTAGGCACAACGAATACGCAGTATTTT. Encoded protein: CASSLGTTNTQYF. The chain has TRBV7-9 and TRBJ2-3; D call uncertain. Trimming removed 1 base from V and 7 bases from J, with 9 bases in between. This CDR3 comprises 13 residues. Germline loops: CDR1 SEHNR, CDR2 FQNEAQ (reference sequence).

The CDR3 loop is CAISPDPVTEAFF. The CDR3 DNA is TGTGCCATCAGCCCGGACCCGGTCACTGAAGCTTTCTTT. The chain couples TRBV10-3 to TRBJ1-1, with no clear D. V was trimmed by 6 bases and J by 4 bases, leaving 12 bases between them. CDR3 length equals 13 residues. Per the germline V gene, CDR1 is ENHRY and CDR2 is SYGVKD.